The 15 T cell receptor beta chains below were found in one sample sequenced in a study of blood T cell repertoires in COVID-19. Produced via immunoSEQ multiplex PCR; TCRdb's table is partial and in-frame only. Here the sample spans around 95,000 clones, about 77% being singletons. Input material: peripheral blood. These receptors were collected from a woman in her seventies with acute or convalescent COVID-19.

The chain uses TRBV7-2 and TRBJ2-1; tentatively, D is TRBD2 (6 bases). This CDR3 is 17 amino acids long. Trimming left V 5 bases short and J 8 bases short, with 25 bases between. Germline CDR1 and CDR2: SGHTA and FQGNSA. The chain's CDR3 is CASSGNLGGGFSDEQFF. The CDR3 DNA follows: TGTGCCAGCAGCGGTAATTTGGGGGGAGGCTTTAGTGATGAGCAGTTCTTC.

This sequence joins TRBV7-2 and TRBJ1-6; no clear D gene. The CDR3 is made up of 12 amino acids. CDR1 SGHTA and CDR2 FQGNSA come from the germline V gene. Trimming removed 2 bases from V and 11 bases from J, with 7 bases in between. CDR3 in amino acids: CASSLNGAPLHF. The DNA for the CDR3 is TGTGCCAGCAGCTTAAACGGGGCACCCCTCCACTTT.

In DNA, the CDR3 is TGTGCCAGTAGTCCGAGACAGGAAAACACTGAAGCTTTCTTT. It specifies CASSPRQENTEAFF. V and J are TRBV19 and TRBJ1-1; perhaps TRBD1 as D (6 bases). This CDR3 region has 14 residues. Trimming left V 5 bases short and J 2 bases short, with 12 bases between. In germline, CDR1 is LNHDA, CDR2 SQIVND (reference sequence).

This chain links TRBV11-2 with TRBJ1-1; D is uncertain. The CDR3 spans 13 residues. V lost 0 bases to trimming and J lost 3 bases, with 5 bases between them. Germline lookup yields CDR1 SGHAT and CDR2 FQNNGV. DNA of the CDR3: TGTGCCAGCAGCTTAGAGGAGCACACTGAAGCTTTCTTT. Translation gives CASSLEEHTEAFF.

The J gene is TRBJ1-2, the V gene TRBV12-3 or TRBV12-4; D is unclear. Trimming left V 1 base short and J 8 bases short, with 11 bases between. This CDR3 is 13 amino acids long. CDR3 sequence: CASSLGILGGYTF. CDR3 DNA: TGTGCCAGCAGTTTAGGGATACTGGGCGGCTACACCTTC.

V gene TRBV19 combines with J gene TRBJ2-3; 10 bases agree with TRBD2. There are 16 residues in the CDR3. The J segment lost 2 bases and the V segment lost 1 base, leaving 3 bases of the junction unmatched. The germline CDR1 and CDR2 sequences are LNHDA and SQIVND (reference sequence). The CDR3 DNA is TGTGCCAGTAGTATAGGGCTAGCGGGGGTCACAGATACGCAGTATTTT. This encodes CASSIGLAGVTDTQYF.

CDR3 loop: CASSRSGGSYNEQFF. The CDR3 DNA reads as TGTGCCAGCAGTAGGAGCGGGGGGTCGTACAATGAGCAGTTCTTC. The rearrangement joins TRBV9 to TRBJ2-1, with 9 bases fitting TRBD2. The CDR3 runs to 15 residues. V was pared by 5 bases and J by 4 bases, with 7 bases of the junction left unmatched. Germline assignment: CDR1 SGDLS and CDR2 YYNGEE.

The CDR3 coding sequence is TGTGCCAGCAGTAGACAGGGAATGATCGCAGATACGCAGTATTTT. This translates into CASSRQGMIADTQYF. The chain carries TRBV7-2 and TRBJ2-3; 7 bases map to TRBD1. Unmatched junction bases numbered 10, after V lost 6 bases and J lost 4 bases. CDR1 and CDR2 from the germline V gene are SGHTA and FQGNSA. CDR3 length equals 15 residues.

Written as DNA, the CDR3 is TGTGCCAGCAGCGCCCTCCCCCTATCAGGGGAGGGCTATGGCTACACCTTC. Encoded protein: CASSALPLSGEGYGYTF. The chain couples TRBV9 to TRBJ1-2, with D possibly matching TRBD1 (6 bases). This CDR3 comprises 17 residues. Germline V gene lookup returns CDR1 SGDLS and CDR2 YYNGEE. Trimming pared 3 bases from V and 4 bases from J, leaving 22 bases between.

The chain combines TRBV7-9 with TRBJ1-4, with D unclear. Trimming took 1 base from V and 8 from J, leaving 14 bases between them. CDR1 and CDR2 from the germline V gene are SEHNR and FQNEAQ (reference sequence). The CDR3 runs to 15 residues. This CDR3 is CASSLVDTPGEKLFF. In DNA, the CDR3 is TGTGCCAGCAGCTTAGTAGACACCCCGGGGGAAAAACTGTTTTTT.

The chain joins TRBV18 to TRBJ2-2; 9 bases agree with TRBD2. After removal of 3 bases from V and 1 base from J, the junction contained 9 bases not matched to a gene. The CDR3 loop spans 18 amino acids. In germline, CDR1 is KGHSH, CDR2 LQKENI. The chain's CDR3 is CASSPPRLAGLNTGELFF. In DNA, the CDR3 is TGTGCCAGCTCACCGCCACGGCTAGCGGGATTGAACACCGGGGAGCTGTTTTTT.

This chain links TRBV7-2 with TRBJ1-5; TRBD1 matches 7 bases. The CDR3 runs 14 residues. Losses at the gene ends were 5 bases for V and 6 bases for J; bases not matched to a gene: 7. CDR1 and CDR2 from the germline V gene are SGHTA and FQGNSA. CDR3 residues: CASSITGVSQPQHF. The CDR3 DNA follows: TGTGCCAGCAGCATCACAGGGGTTAGTCAGCCCCAGCATTTT.

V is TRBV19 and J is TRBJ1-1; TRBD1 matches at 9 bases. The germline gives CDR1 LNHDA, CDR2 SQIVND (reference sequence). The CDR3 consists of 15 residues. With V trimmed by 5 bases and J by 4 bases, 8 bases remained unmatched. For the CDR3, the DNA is TGTGCCAGTAGTCTACGGACAGGGGAGGGCACTGAAGCTTTCTTT. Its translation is CASSLRTGEGTEAFF.

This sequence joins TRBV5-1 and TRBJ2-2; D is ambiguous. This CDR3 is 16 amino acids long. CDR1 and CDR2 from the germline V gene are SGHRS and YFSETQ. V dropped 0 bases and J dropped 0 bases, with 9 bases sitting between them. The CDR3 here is CASSLEAPANTGELFF. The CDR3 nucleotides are TGCGCCAGCAGCTTGGAAGCCCCCGCGAACACCGGGGAGCTGTTTTTT.

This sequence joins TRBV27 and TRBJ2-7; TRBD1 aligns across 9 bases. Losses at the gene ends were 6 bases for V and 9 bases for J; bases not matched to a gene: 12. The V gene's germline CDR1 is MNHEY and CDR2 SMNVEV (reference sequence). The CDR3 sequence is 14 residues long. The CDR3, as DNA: TGTGCCAGCAGCCCCGGGACAGGGAGGTGGTGGCAGTACTTC. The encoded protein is CASSPGTGRWWQYF.